This T cell receptor (beta chain) was recorded in a study of preoperative IRX-2 immunotherapy in early breast cancer. The count of this clone is one. TCRdb keeps only in-frame clones here, not all; method: immunoSEQ multiplex PCR. The data show some 25,000 clones, with 85% to 90% seen just once and around 9.5% held by the top ten. Treatment of the sample: preoperative locoregional IRX-2 cytokine immunotherapy. Preoperative locoregional IRX-2 cytokine immunotherapy was tested in the phase Ib source study. CDR1 MDHEN and CDR2 SYDVKM come from the germline V gene. The CDR3 extends over 14 amino acids. With 6 bases clipped from V and 4 bases from J, the junction kept 8 bases outside the gene matches.

The material was tumor tissue, obtained after IRX-2 immunotherapy. The chain links TRBV28 to TRBJ2-5; TRBD1 agrees at 7 bases. The sequence was collected from a human donor with breast cancer. CDR3 coding DNA: TGTGCCAGCAGCAAGGGACAGCTGCGAGAGACCCAGTACTTC. It is translated as CASSKGQLRETQYF.